Sequencing of this T cell receptor (beta chain) was carried out in a study of CD8+ T cells in alopecia areata. Broader study findings: Normal scalp showed lower clonality than lesional scalp, especially alopecia totalis/universalis. In patients, TCRs were shared less clearly than in mice, and HLA may possibly be involved. The study also sequences resident alphabeta T cells of normal skin in scalp samples.

PBMCs were stained for CD3, CD4 and CD8, and CD4+ and CD8+ T cells were sorted. Isolated RNA was reverse transcribed into cDNA used as the sequencing template. Profiling relied on immunoSEQ multiplex PCR, and the TCRdb table lists in-frame clones only, not all of them. The profile covers 89,000 or so clones, with approximately 50% appearing a single time and 5.7% taken by the ten largest. Germline V lookup: CDR1 MNHEY, CDR2 SMNVEV (reference sequence). The length of the CDR3 is 13 residues. Between the trimmed V and J ends, which lost 4 bases and 2 bases, there was a span of 9 bases. On this clone itself: Antigen specificity is unknown.

The V and J genes are TRBV27 and TRBJ2-7; D is uncertain. The specimen was NKG2D-high CD8+ T cells sorted from blood. This sequence originates from a human donor with alopecia areata. The CDR3 loop is CASSSHSTYEQYF. The CDR3 region has the DNA TGTGCCAGCAGTTCCCACAGTACCTACGAGCAGTACTTC.